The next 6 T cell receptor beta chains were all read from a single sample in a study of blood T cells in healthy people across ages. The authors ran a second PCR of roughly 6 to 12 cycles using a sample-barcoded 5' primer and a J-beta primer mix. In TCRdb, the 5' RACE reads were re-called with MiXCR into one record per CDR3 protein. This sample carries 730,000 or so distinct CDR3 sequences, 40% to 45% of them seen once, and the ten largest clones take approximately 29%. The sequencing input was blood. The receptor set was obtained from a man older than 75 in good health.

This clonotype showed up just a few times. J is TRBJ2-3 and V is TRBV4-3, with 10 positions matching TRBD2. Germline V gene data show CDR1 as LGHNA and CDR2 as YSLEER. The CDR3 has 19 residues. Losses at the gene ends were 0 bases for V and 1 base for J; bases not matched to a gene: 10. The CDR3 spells CASSQDKAGGPWGTDTQYF. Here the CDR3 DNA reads TGCGCCAGCAGCCAAGATAAAGCGGGAGGGCCATGGGGCACAGATACGCAGTATTTT.

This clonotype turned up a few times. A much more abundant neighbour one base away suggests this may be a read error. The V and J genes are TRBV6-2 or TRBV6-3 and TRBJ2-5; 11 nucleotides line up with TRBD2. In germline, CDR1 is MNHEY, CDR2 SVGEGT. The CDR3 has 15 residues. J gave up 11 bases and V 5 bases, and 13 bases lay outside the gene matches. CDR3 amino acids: CASSRLAGTINEQYF. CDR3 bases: TGTGCCAGCAGTCGACTAGCGGGGACCATCAATGAGCAGTACTTC.

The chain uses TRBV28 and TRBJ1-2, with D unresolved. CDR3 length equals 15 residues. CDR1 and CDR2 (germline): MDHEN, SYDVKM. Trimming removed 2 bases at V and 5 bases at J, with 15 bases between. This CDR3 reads CASSLIQTQRYGYTF. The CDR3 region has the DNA TGTGCCAGCAGTTTAATCCAGACCCAAAGATATGGCTACACCTTC.

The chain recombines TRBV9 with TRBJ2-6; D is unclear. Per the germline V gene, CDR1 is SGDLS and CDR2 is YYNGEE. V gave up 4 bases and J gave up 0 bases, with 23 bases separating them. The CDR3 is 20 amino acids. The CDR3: CASSPPGRLDRSSGANVLTF. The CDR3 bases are TGTGCCAGCAGCCCCCCTGGTCGTCTGGACCGTTCCTCTGGGGCCAACGTCCTGACTTTC.

In DNA form, the CDR3 reads TGTGCCAGCAGCCAGTCTGGGACGAGAAATGAGCAGTACTTC. The encoded protein is CASSQSGTRNEQYF. The chain uses TRBV3-1 and TRBJ2-5, with D possibly being TRBD1 or TRBD2 (5 bases each). V lost 3 bases to trimming and J lost 11 bases, with 19 bases between them. The germline V gene encodes CDR1 LGHDT and CDR2 YNNKEL (reference sequence). The CDR3 runs to 14 residues.

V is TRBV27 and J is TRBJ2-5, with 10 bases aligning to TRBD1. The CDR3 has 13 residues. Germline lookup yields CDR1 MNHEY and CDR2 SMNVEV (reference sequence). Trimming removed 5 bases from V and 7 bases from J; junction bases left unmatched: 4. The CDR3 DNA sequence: TGTGCCAGCAGTCCGAGACAGGGGGCGACCCAGTACTTC. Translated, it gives CASSPRQGATQYF.